These 5 T cell receptor beta chains were sequenced from one sample in a study of OX40 agonist ivuxolimab in advanced cancers. TCRdb keeps only in-frame clones here, not all; method: immunoSEQ multiplex PCR. The sample includes 60,000 or so clones, approximately 83% of them seen just once. The sample in question was CD4+ or CD8+ T cells sorted from blood, obtained in a trial of the OX40 agonist ivuxolimab. The receptors here all came from an adult with an advanced solid tumor such as melanoma, head and neck, liver or kidney cancer.

V and J are TRBV30 and TRBJ1-5, with 7 bases aligning to TRBD1. This CDR3 region has 14 residues. Germline-derived CDR1 and CDR2 are GTSNPN and SVGIG (reference sequence). J gave up 6 bases and V 2 bases, and 7 bases lay outside the gene matches. The CDR3 DNA follows: TGTGCCTGGAGTCAAAGGGCAGGGGGTCAGCCCCAGCATTTT. Protein product: CAWSQRAGGQPQHF.

In its sample, this clone was seen once. Here the CDR3 DNA reads TGTGCCAGCAGTATCCAGTCAACTAATGAAAAACTGTTTTTT. It translates to CASSIQSTNEKLFF. The gene calls are TRBV6-1 and TRBJ1-4; D is unresolved. The CDR3 has 14 amino acids. CDR1 is MNHNS and CDR2 is SASEGT in the germline V gene. V was shortened by 5 bases and J by 0 bases, with 7 bases between the two germline ends.

The V gene is TRBV5-1, the J gene TRBJ2-3; D is uncertain. Per germline, CDR1 SGHRS and CDR2 YFSETQ. V was shortened by 3 bases and J by 1 base, with 12 bases between the two germline ends. The CDR3 totals 15 residues. CDR3 residues: CASSSAMLGTDTQYF. In nucleotides, the CDR3 is TGCGCCAGCAGCTCAGCGATGTTGGGCACAGATACGCAGTATTTT. The full variable domain, with the rest looked up from reference TRBV5-1 and TRBJ2-3, is KAGVTQTPRYLIKTRGQQVTLSCSPISGHRSVSWYQQTPGQGLQFLFEYFSETQRNKGNFPGRFSGRQFSNSRSEMNVSTLELGDSALYLCASSSAMLGTDTQYFGPGTRLTVL.

The CDR3 sequence is CASRQTRGMNTEAFF. The CDR3 DNA is TGTGCCAGCAGACAAACGAGGGGCATGAACACTGAAGCTTTCTTT. The chain uses TRBV11-2 and TRBJ1-1; TRBD1 is a possible D gene (5 bases). The CDR3 length is 15 residues. The V end was cut by 6 bases, the J end by 0 bases, with 14 bases between. The germline V gene has CDR1 SGHAT and CDR2 FQNNGV.

This chain uses TRBV28 with TRBJ2-4, with D perhaps TRBD2 (5 bases). Germline V gene sequence: CDR1 MDHEN, CDR2 SYDVKM. This CDR3 has 13 residues. Trimming took 5 bases from V and 9 from J, leaving 14 bases between them. CDR3 in amino acids: CASSLHSARIQYF. CDR3 bases: TGTGCCAGCAGTCTCCATAGCGCGCGCATTCAGTACTTC.